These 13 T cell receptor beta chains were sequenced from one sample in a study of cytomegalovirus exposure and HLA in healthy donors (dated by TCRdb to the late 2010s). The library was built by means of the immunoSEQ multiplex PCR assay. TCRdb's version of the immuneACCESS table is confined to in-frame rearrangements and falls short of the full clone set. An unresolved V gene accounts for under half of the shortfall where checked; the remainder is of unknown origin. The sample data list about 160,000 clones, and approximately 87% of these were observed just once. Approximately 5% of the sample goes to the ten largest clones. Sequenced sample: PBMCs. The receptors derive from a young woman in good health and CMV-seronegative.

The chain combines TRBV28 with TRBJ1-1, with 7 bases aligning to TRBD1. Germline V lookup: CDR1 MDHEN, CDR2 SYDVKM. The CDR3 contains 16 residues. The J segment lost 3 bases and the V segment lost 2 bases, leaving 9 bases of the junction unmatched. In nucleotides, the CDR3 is TGTGCCAGCAGTTTACGGAGGGACAGATTCGACACTGAAGCTTTCTTT. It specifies CASSLRRDRFDTEAFF.

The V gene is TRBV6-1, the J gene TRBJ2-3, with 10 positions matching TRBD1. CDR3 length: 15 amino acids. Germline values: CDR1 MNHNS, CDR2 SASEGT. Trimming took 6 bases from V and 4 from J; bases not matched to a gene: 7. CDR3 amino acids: CASSYRDRGADTQYF. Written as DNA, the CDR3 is TGTGCCAGCAGCTACCGGGACAGGGGTGCAGATACGCAGTATTTT.

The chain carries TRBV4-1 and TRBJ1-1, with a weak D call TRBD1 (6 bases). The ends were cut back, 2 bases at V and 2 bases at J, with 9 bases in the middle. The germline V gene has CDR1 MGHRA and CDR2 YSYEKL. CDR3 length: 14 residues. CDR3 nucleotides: TGCGCCAGCAGCCAAAGGACAGTCAACACTGAAGCTTTCTTT. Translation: CASSQRTVNTEAFF.

In DNA, the CDR3 is TGTGCCAGCAGCGCGGGCCCTCGGGCGAGAGAGCCCCAGCATTTT. As protein: CASSAGPRAREPQHF. The rearrangement uses TRBV5-6 and TRBJ1-5; no reliable D call. Germline V gene data show CDR1 as SGHDT and CDR2 as YYEEEE. Deletions cut 4 bases from V and 8 bases from J, with 19 bases between. The CDR3 runs 15 residues. Supplemented by reference TRBV5-6 and TRBJ1-5, the full variable domain reads DAGVTQSPTHLIKTRGQQVTLRCSPKSGHDTVSWYQQALGQGPQFIFQYYEEEERQRGNFPDRFSGHQFPNYSSELNVNALLLGDSALYLCASSAGPRAREPQHFGDGTRLSIL.

DNA for the CDR3: TGTGCCAGCAGCTTAGCGACAGGGGTAATCACTGAAGCTTTCTTT. Encoded protein: CASSLATGVITEAFF. The chain is built from TRBV7-8 and TRBJ1-1; 8 nucleotides align to TRBD1. This CDR3 spans 15 amino acids. CDR1 is SGHVS, CDR2 FQNEAQ, per germline. V lost 0 bases, J lost 4 bases, and 4 bases stayed unmatched. The variable domain in full, completed from reference TRBV7-8 and TRBJ1-1, reads GAGVSQSPRYKVAKRGQDVALRCDPISGHVSLFWYQQALGQGPEFLTYFQNEAQLDKSGLPSDRFFAERPEGSVSTLKIQRTQQEDSAVYLCASSLATGVITEAFFGQGTRLTVV.

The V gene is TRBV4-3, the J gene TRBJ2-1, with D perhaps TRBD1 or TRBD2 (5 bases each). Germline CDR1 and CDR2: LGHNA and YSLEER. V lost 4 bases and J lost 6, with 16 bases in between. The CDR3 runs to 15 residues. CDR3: CASSLNRDPSNEQFF. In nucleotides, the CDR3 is TGCGCCAGCAGCCTTAACCGGGACCCCTCCAATGAGCAGTTCTTC.

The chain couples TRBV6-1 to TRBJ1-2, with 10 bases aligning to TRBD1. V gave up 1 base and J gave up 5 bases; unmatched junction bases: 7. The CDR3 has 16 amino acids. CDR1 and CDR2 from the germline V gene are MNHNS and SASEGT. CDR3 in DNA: TGTGCCAGCAGTGAAGATAGTGGACAGGGGGTTTATGGCTACACCTTC. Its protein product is CASSEDSGQGVYGYTF.

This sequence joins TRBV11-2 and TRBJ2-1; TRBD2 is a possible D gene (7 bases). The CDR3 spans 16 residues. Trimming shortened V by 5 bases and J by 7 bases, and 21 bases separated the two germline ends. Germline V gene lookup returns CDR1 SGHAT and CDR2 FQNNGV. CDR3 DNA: TGTGCCAGCAGCCTTGTGGGCGGGGGCGTGGGAAATGAGCAGTTCTTC. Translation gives CASSLVGGGVGNEQFF.

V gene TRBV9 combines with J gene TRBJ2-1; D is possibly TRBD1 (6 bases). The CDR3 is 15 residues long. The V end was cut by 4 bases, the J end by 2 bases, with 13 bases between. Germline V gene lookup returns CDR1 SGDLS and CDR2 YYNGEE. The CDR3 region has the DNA TGTGCCAGCAGCCCTGGACAGCAAGCCTACAATGAGCAGTTCTTC. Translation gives CASSPGQQAYNEQFF.

Here the CDR3 DNA reads TGTGCCAGCTCACCACGACAGGTAAACTCCTACGAGCAGTACTTC. As protein: CASSPRQVNSYEQYF. The chain has TRBV18 and TRBJ2-7; D possibly corresponds to TRBD1 (6 bases). This CDR3 has 15 amino acids. V was shortened by 1 base and J by 0 bases, with 10 bases between the two germline ends. Germline-derived CDR1 and CDR2 are KGHSH and LQKENI. Full variable domain (outside the CDR3, taken from reference TRBV18 and TRBJ2-7): NAGVMQNPRHLVRRRGQEARLRCSPMKGHSHVYWYRQLPEEGLKFMVYLQKENIIDESGMPKERFSAEFPKEGPSILRIQQVVRGDSAAYFCASSPRQVNSYEQYFGPGTRLTVT.

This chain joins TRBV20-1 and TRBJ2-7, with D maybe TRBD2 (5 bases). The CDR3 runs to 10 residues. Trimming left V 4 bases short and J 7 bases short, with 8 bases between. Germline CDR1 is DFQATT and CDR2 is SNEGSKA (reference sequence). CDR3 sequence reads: CSAKSGEQYF. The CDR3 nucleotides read TGCAGTGCTAAATCGGGGGAGCAGTACTTC.

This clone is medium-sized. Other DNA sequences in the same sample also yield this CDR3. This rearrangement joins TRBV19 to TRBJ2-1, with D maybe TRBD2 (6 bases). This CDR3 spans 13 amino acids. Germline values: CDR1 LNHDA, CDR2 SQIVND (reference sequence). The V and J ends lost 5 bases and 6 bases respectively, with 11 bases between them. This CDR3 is CASSHRGGNEQFF. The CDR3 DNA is TGTGCCAGTAGTCACCGGGGAGGCAATGAGCAGTTCTTC. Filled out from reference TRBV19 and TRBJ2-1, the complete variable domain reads DGGITQSPKYLFRKEGQNVTLSCEQNLNHDAMYWYRQDPGQGLRLIYYSQIVNDFQKGDIAEGYSVSREKKESFPLTVTSAQKNPTAFYLCASSHRGGNEQFFGPGTRLTVL.

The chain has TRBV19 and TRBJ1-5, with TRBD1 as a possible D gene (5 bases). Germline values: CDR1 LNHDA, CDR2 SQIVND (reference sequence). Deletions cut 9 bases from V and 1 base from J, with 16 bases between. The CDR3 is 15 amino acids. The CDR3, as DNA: TGTGCCAGCCTAAACGGGGGTCGAAGCAATCAGCCCCAGCATTTT. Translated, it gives CASLNGGRSNQPQHF.